These 15 T cell receptor beta chains originate from one sample sequenced in a study of blood T cell repertoires in COVID-19. The repertoire was sequenced with immunoSEQ multiplex PCR; TCRdb's copy has only in-frame clones and lacks some. This table has tens of thousands of clones, 70% to 90% appearing once. Sequenced input: peripheral blood. The receptors were sampled from a woman between 55 and 75 years old with acute or convalescent COVID-19.

The rearrangement links TRBV5-6 to TRBJ2-7, with D perhaps matching TRBD2 (6 bases). Germline CDR1 and CDR2: SGHDT and YYEEEE. The germline V and J ends were trimmed by 0 bases and 2 bases, with 12 bases remaining between them. The CDR3 covers 15 residues. The CDR3: CASSLAGGTPYEQYF. CDR3 nucleotide sequence: TGTGCCAGCAGCTTGGCCGGGGGTACCCCCTACGAGCAGTACTTC.

CDR3 nucleotides: TGTGCCTGGAGTTTTACAGGGGGATCCTATAATTCACCCCTCCACTTT. Its translation is CAWSFTGGSYNSPLHF. V and J are TRBV30 and TRBJ1-6; the match to TRBD1 covers 8 bases. Trimming at V came to 2 bases and at J to 1 base, leaving 4 bases not matched to a gene. The CDR3 contains 16 residues. Germline V lookup: CDR1 GTSNPN, CDR2 SVGIG (reference sequence).

This chain connects TRBV19 to TRBJ1-6; the D gene is possibly TRBD1 (5 bases). The CDR3 is 17 amino acids. Per the germline V gene, CDR1 is LNHDA and CDR2 is SQIVND (reference sequence). V was trimmed by 4 bases and J by 0 bases, leaving 13 bases between them. Written as DNA, the CDR3 is TGTGCCAGTAGTAAGGGACTCCGGAGCTCCTATAATTCACCCCTCCACTTT. It specifies CASSKGLRSSYNSPLHF. Drawing the rest from reference TRBV19 and TRBJ1-6, the complete variable domain is DGGITQSPKYLFRKEGQNVTLSCEQNLNHDAMYWYRQDPGQGLRLIYYSQIVNDFQKGDIAEGYSVSREKKESFPLTVTSAQKNPTAFYLCASSKGLRSSYNSPLHFGNGTRLTVT.

The chain has TRBV7-8 and TRBJ2-7, with D hard to call. This CDR3 is built from 15 residues. From germline, CDR1 is SGHVS and CDR2 FQNEAQ. The V end lost 5 bases, the J end lost 0 bases, and 14 bases lay between the germline ends. The CDR3 region is CASSLRHTPSYEQYF. The DNA for the CDR3 is TGTGCCAGCAGCCTGAGGCACACCCCCTCCTACGAGCAGTACTTC.

The chain employs TRBV24-1 and TRBJ1-2; D might be TRBD1 (6 bases). V shed 7 bases and J shed 3 bases, with 11 bases lying between them. The CDR3 has 13 residues. Germline CDR1 KGHDR, CDR2 SFDVKD. The DNA of the CDR3 is TGTGCCACCAGCAGGGGTAACTACTATGGCTACACCTTC. As protein: CATSRGNYYGYTF.

The rearrangement joins TRBV18 to TRBJ1-4; D may be TRBD1 (6 bases). V lost 3 bases to trimming and J lost 6 bases, with 17 bases between them. The germline CDR1 and CDR2 sequences are KGHSH and LQKENI. The CDR3 is 16 amino acids. In DNA form, the CDR3 reads TGTGCCAGCTCACCGCGAAGACAGGAGCGAGATGAAAAACTGTTTTTT. This encodes CASSPRRQERDEKLFF.

The chain couples TRBV7-3 to TRBJ1-5, with a tentative D call TRBD1 (5 bases). The CDR3 consists of 15 residues. Trimming removed 2 bases from V and 2 bases from J, with 10 bases in between. CDR1 is SGHTA and CDR2 is FQGTGA in the germline V gene. The CDR3 nucleotides are TGTGCCAGCAGCTTAGGGGGGGTTGGCAATCAGCCCCAGCATTTT. Amino acid sequence: CASSLGGVGNQPQHF. Based on the CDR3 plus reference TRBV7-3 and TRBJ1-5, the full variable domain is GAGVSQTPSNKVTEKGKYVELRCDPISGHTALYWYRQSLGQGPEFLIYFQGTGAADDSGLPNDRFFAVRPEGSVSTLKIQRTERGDSAVYLCASSLGGVGNQPQHFGDGTRLSIL.

V is TRBV5-4 and J is TRBJ2-1; 14 bases map to TRBD2. J was trimmed by 5 bases and V by 4 bases; bases with no gene match: 2. The V gene's germline CDR1 is SGHNT and CDR2 YYREEE (reference sequence). The CDR3 loop spans 15 amino acids. CDR3 DNA: TGTGCCAGCAGCGTGACTAGCGGGGGGGACAATGAGCAGTTCTTC. This sequence encodes CASSVTSGGDNEQFF.

V is TRBV19 and J is TRBJ1-4; perhaps TRBD1 as D (5 bases). The V end was cut by 7 bases, the J end by 3 bases, with 15 bases between. CDR3 length: 15 amino acids. Germline V lookup: CDR1 LNHDA, CDR2 SQIVND (reference sequence). This chain's CDR3 is CASNPSGGPNEKLFF. The CDR3, as DNA: TGTGCCAGTAACCCTTCGGGGGGTCCTAATGAAAAACTGTTTTTT.

The V gene is TRBV5-4, the J gene TRBJ2-1, with 8 bases lining up with TRBD1. Trimming at V came to 3 bases and at J to 6 bases, leaving 11 bases not matched to a gene. Germline lookup yields CDR1 SGHNT and CDR2 YYREEE (reference sequence). The CDR3 covers 16 residues. As DNA, the CDR3 is TGTGCCAGCAGCTCCAGATCCAGGACAGGGACCAATGAGCAGTTCTTC. It specifies CASSSRSRTGTNEQFF.

The chain employs TRBV11-2 and TRBJ1-1, with TRBD1 as a possible D gene (5 bases). The ends were cut back, 1 base at V and 1 base at J, with 7 bases in the middle. Germline V gene data show CDR1 as SGHAT and CDR2 as FQNNGV. CDR3 size: 14 residues. The CDR3 DNA sequence: TGTGCCAGCAGCTTAGGGAGGGGGAACACTGAAGCTTTCTTT. Its protein is CASSLGRGNTEAFF. Filled out from reference TRBV11-2 and TRBJ1-1, the complete variable domain reads EAGVAQSPRYKIIEKRQSVAFWCNPISGHATLYWYQQILGQGPKLLIQFQNNGVVDDSQLPKDRFSAERLKGVDSTLKIQPAKLEDSAVYLCASSLGRGNTEAFFGQGTRLTVV.

This clone came up once. The rearrangement joins TRBV30 to TRBJ1-2; D possibly corresponds to TRBD1 (5 bases). Germline CDR1 reads GTSNPN; CDR2 reads SVGIG (reference sequence). The CDR3 extends over 14 amino acids. Trimming removed 4 bases at V and 7 bases at J, with 19 bases between. Here the CDR3 DNA reads TGTGCCTGGAATGCAGATGCCACCGGGGGTGGCTACACCTTC. Translating it yields CAWNADATGGGYTF.

This clone came up a few times. This chain links TRBV5-6 with TRBJ1-6, with D possibly TRBD1 on 6 matching bases. Germline V lookup: CDR1 SGHDT, CDR2 YYEEEE. V dropped 6 bases and J dropped 4 bases, with 14 bases sitting between them. This CDR3 spans 15 amino acids. The chain's CDR3 is CASTSRDTYNSPLHF. The CDR3 DNA reads TGTGCCAGCACCTCCCGGGACACTTATAATTCACCCCTCCACTTT.

This sequence joins TRBV2 and TRBJ1-1; possible D gene TRBD1, 5 bases. CDR1 and CDR2 (germline): SNHLY, FYNNEI. Trimming removed 11 bases from V and 0 bases from J, with 10 bases in between. The CDR3 runs to 12 residues. The CDR3 DNA follows: TGTGCCTCCCGACAGCTGAACACTGAAGCTTTCTTT. Translating it yields CASRQLNTEAFF.

The V and J genes are TRBV7-3 and TRBJ2-6, with a weak D call TRBD1 (5 bases). The CDR3 has 18 residues. Deletions cut 5 bases from V and 1 base from J, with 18 bases between. Germline-derived CDR1 and CDR2 are SGHTA and FQGTGA. The DNA for the CDR3 is TGTGCCAGCAGCGCGAGTCTTGGCTCAGGGTCTGGGGCCAACGTCCTGACTTTC. It is translated as CASSASLGSGSGANVLTF.